These 26 T cell receptor beta chains came from one sample sequenced in a study. From the 5' RACE reads, TCRdb called clonotypes with MiXCR, one entry per CDR3 protein. The table shows 25,000 to 40,000 distinct CDR3 sequences, with roughly 24% occurring only once. Sequenced material: memory CD4+ T cells sorted from blood. The subset here: memory CD4+ T cells, CD4+CD45RO+CD25-. All receptors derive from a female donor with breast cancer.

The V call is TRBV9, the J call TRBJ2-3, with 9 nucleotides matching TRBD1. Germline-derived CDR1 and CDR2 are SGDLS and YYNGEE. There are 15 residues in the CDR3. Unmatched junction bases numbered 4, after V lost 4 bases and J lost 1 base. Here the CDR3 DNA reads TGTGCCAGCAGCACCAGGACAGGGGGCACAGATACGCAGTATTTT. Its translation: CASSTRTGGTDTQYF. Drawing the rest from reference TRBV9 and TRBJ2-3, the complete variable domain is DSGVTQTPKHLITATGQRVTLRCSPRSGDLSVYWYQQSLDQGLQFLIQYYNGEERAKGNILERFSAQQFPDLHSELNLSSLELGDSALYFCASSTRTGGTDTQYFGPGTRLTVL.

Note on this clonotype: This clone may be a read error of a much larger clone one base away. V and J are TRBV5-1 and TRBJ2-7, with D maybe TRBD2 (6 bases). From germline, CDR1 is SGHRS and CDR2 YFSETQ. The length of the CDR3 is 16 residues. The CDR3 region is CASGLAGGLESYEQYF. The CDR3 bases are TGCGCCAGCGGCTTGGCTGGAGGGCTCGAATCCTACGAGCAGTACTTC.

This clonotype was counted only a few times. The V and J genes are TRBV12-3 or TRBV12-4 and TRBJ2-7; 8 bases align to TRBD1. J was trimmed by 3 bases and V by 6 bases; bases with no gene match: 10. The CDR3 is 15 amino acids. CDR3 sequence (DNA): TGTGCCAGCAGACCAACAGGGGGACTGTACTACGAGCAGTACTTC. Residues: CASRPTGGLYYEQYF.

This clonotype was counted at least ten times. This chain uses TRBV5-1 with TRBJ2-1; 11 nucleotides line up with TRBD1. The V gene end was trimmed by 4 bases and the J gene end by 1 base; junction bases not matched to a gene: 4. The CDR3 covers 16 residues. Germline-derived CDR1 and CDR2 are SGHRS and YFSETQ. The CDR3 loop is CASSQDRGHSYNEQFF. CDR3 DNA: TGCGCCAGCAGCCAGGACAGGGGGCATTCCTACAATGAGCAGTTCTTC.

This chain joins TRBV4-1 and TRBJ2-7, with 8 nucleotides matching TRBD1. In germline, CDR1 is MGHRA, CDR2 YSYEKL. The CDR3 is 16 residues long. The ends lost 0 bases at V and 7 bases at J; junction bases unmatched: 11. The CDR3 region has the DNA TGCGCCAGCAGCCAAGAATGGGACAGGCCCATTGGAGAGCAGTACTTC. It is translated as CASSQEWDRPIGEQYF.

This chain connects TRBV6-6 to TRBJ2-3; D remains ambiguous. With 6 bases removed from V and 5 bases from J, the gap between germline ends came to 6 bases. Germline V gene sequence: CDR1 MNHNY, CDR2 SVGAGI (reference sequence). This CDR3 region has 11 residues. The CDR3 DNA follows: TGTGCCAGCAGCTATGGAGATACGCAGTATTTT. As protein: CASSYGDTQYF.

This clonotype occurred a few times. This rearrangement joins TRBV6-5 to TRBJ1-1; 7 positions agree with TRBD1. The CDR3 sequence is 17 residues long. Germline assignment: CDR1 MNHEY and CDR2 SVGAGI. With 5 bases clipped from V and 0 bases from J, the junction kept 12 bases outside the gene matches. The CDR3: CASSPSTGPTMNTEAFF. The CDR3 region has the DNA TGTGCCAGCAGTCCCTCGACAGGGCCTACAATGAACACTGAAGCTTTCTTT.

By its share, this clonotype is medium-sized. This chain connects TRBV4-1 to TRBJ2-7; 8 bases agree with TRBD2. The length of the CDR3 is 16 residues. Germline lookup yields CDR1 MGHRA and CDR2 YSYEKL. V dropped 1 base and J dropped 5; count of bases not matched to a gene: 10. The CDR3 region has the DNA TGCGCCAGCAGCCAAGGGGCCGGGACTAGTATCGACGAGCAGTACTTC. As protein: CASSQGAGTSIDEQYF.

This clonotype was picked up many times. The V call is TRBV4-2, the J call TRBJ2-1, with 7 bases aligning to TRBD1. The CDR3 sequence is 17 residues long. With 4 bases clipped from V and 3 bases from J, the junction kept 12 bases outside the gene matches. Germline loops: CDR1 LGHNA, CDR2 YNFKEQ. DNA of the CDR3: TGTGCCAGCAGCCCACACGGACAGGAATGGGTCTACAATGAGCAGTTCTTC. It is translated as CASSPHGQEWVYNEQFF.

This clonotype showed up just a few times. The rearrangement links TRBV5-1 to TRBJ1-3, with TRBD1 as a possible D gene (6 bases). Germline values: CDR1 SGHRS, CDR2 YFSETQ. The ends were cut back, 2 bases at V and 0 bases at J, with 9 bases in the middle. CDR3 length equals 15 residues. The CDR3 DNA is TGCGCCAGCAGCTTACAGGGCGACTCTGGAAACACCATATATTTT. As protein: CASSLQGDSGNTIYF.

The CDR3 DNA reads as TGTGCCATCGCCACACAAGAGACCCAGTACTTC. Residues: CAIATQETQYF. The V call is TRBV10-3, the J call TRBJ2-5, with D unresolved. The germline V and J ends were trimmed by 8 bases and 2 bases, with 6 bases remaining between them. In germline, CDR1 is ENHRY, CDR2 SYGVKD. This CDR3 region has 11 residues.

A few counts support this clonotype. This rearrangement joins TRBV4-1 to TRBJ2-7, with D possibly called TRBD1 or TRBD2 (5 bases each). The CDR3 extends over 13 amino acids. Germline V gives CDR1 MGHRA, CDR2 YSYEKL. V gave up 3 bases and J gave up 6 bases, with 12 bases separating them. The CDR3 nucleotides are TGCGCCAGCAGCCACGCAGGGAGTTCCGAGCAGTACTTC. Translated, it gives CASSHAGSSEQYF.

This clonotype was detected a few times. The chain couples TRBV7-7 to TRBJ2-7, with D tentatively TRBD2 (5 bases). The germline V and J ends were trimmed by 7 bases and 6 bases, with 16 bases remaining between them. Germline values: CDR1 SSHAT, CDR2 FNYEAQ (reference sequence). The CDR3 is 13 amino acids. CDR3 loop: CASNLTRAGEQYF. The CDR3 nucleotides read TGTGCCAGCAACTTGACGAGGGCTGGCGAGCAGTACTTC. The full variable domain, its missing parts supplied by reference TRBV7-7 and TRBJ2-7, is GAGVSQSPRYKVTKRGQDVTLRCDPISSHATLYWYQQALGQGPEFLTYFNYEAQPDKSGLPSDRFSAERPEGSISTLTIQRTEQRDSAMYRCASNLTRAGEQYFGPGTRLTVT.

On this clonotype itself: A much more abundant neighbour one base away suggests this may be a read error. Given the absence of the conserved phenylalanine or tryptophan at the CDR3 end, a read error is likely. The rearrangement joins TRBV5-4 to TRBJ2-1; no clear D. The germline V gene encodes CDR1 SGHNT and CDR2 YYREEE (reference sequence). The CDR3 runs to 13 residues. Deletions cut 0 bases from V and 6 bases from J, with 7 bases between. CDR3 DNA sequence: TGTGCCAGCAGCTTGGCCCCACCCAATGAGCAGTTCCTC. It codes for CASSLAPPNEQFL.

This rearrangement joins TRBV7-8 to TRBJ2-1; 7 bases are a match to TRBD2. The length of the CDR3 is 15 residues. V was clipped by 5 bases and J by 2 bases; unmatched bases: 6. Germline lookup yields CDR1 SGHVS and CDR2 FQNEAQ. CDR3 DNA: TGTGCCAGCAGCCCTGAGACTAGCCCCTACAATGAGCAGTTCTTC. This gives the protein CASSPETSPYNEQFF.

V gene TRBV29-1 combines with J gene TRBJ2-2; the match to TRBD2 covers 9 bases. Unmatched junction bases numbered 6, after V lost 7 bases and J lost 6 bases. Germline loops: CDR1 SQVTM, CDR2 ANQGSEA. CDR3 size: 13 residues. The CDR3 coding sequence is TGCAGCGCCGCAGTAGCGGGAGCCGGGGAGCTGTTTTTT. Translating it yields CSAAVAGAGELFF.

The chain recombines TRBV7-3 with TRBJ2-1, with D perhaps assigned TRBD1 or TRBD2 (5 bases each). The ends were cut back, 5 bases at V and 1 base at J, with 12 bases in the middle. CDR3 size: 15 residues. Germline V CDR1 and CDR2: SGHTA, FQGTGA. The CDR3 DNA is TGTGCCAGCAGCCCCGGGACCGATTCCTACAATGAGCAGTTCTTC. It is translated as CASSPGTDSYNEQFF.

This clonotype was recorded only once. A much bigger clone sits one base away, suggesting this may be a read error. The V and J genes are TRBV7-9 and TRBJ2-5; 8 bases are a match to TRBD1. This CDR3 is 15 amino acids long. Germline-derived CDR1 and CDR2 are SEHNR and FQNEAQ (reference sequence). Unmatched junction bases numbered 6, after V lost 5 bases and J lost 1 base. The CDR3 nucleotides are TGTGCCAGCAGCCCGAGGGGACAGGTCCAAGAGACCCAGTACTTC. It is translated as CASSPRGQVQETQYF.

This clonotype is judged medium-sized. The chain uses TRBV5-1 and TRBJ2-1; D is perhaps TRBD2 (6 bases). This CDR3 contains 15 residues. Looked up from germline, CDR1 is SGHRS and CDR2 is YFSETQ. Trimming took 3 bases from V and 0 from J, leaving 10 bases between them. The CDR3 nucleotides read TGCGCCAGCAGCTGGACCGGGAGCTCCTACAATGAGCAGTTCTTC. Translation: CASSWTGSSYNEQFF.

The J gene is TRBJ2-1, the V gene TRBV5-1; D call uncertain. The CDR3 spans 14 residues. Germline V gene data show CDR1 as SGHRS and CDR2 as YFSETQ. Trimming took 2 bases from V and 0 from J, leaving 6 bases between them. DNA for the CDR3: TGCGCCAGCAGCTTCGGTGACTCCTACAATGAGCAGTTCTTC. Amino acid sequence: CASSFGDSYNEQFF.

The J gene is TRBJ2-1, the V gene TRBV12-3 or TRBV12-4; D might be TRBD1 (6 bases). The CDR3 totals 15 residues. V dropped 5 bases and J dropped 7 bases, with 18 bases sitting between them. The CDR3 DNA reads as TGTGCCAGCAGTACCCACCGGGACAAGGGGAATGAGCAGTTCTTC. Translating it yields CASSTHRDKGNEQFF.

At least ten counts were recorded for this clonotype. The chain links TRBV6-5 to TRBJ2-7; D possibly corresponds to TRBD1 (5 bases). Germline V gene lookup returns CDR1 MNHEY and CDR2 SVGAGI. CDR3 length: 14 amino acids. The germline V and J ends were trimmed by 0 bases and 7 bases, with 13 bases remaining between them. The CDR3 loop reads CASSYSIGVGEQYF. The CDR3 DNA reads TGTGCCAGCAGTTACTCGATAGGGGTAGGGGAGCAGTACTTC.

This clonotype appeared a few times. This may be a read error: a much more frequent sequence differs by one nucleotide. The V call is TRBV4-1, the J call TRBJ2-1; 8 positions agree with TRBD2. Losses at the gene ends were 1 base for V and 7 bases for J; bases not matched to a gene: 9. CDR1 and CDR2 (germline): MGHRA, YSYEKL. The CDR3 is 16 amino acids. CDR3 in DNA: TGCGCCAGCAGCCAAGCGACTGGCGGGAGGCTTAATGAGCAGTTCTTC. Translated, it gives CASSQATGGRLNEQFF.

The chain has TRBV4-2 and TRBJ2-3; 7 bases are a match to TRBD2. The CDR3 has 13 amino acids. V gave up 8 bases and J gave up 2 bases; unmatched junction bases: 4. Germline V gene sequence: CDR1 LGHNA, CDR2 YNFKEQ. In DNA form, the CDR3 reads TGTGCCAGCTGGGGGGGGGACACAGATACGCAGTATTTT. Translated: CASWGGDTDTQYF.

V and J are TRBV12-3 or TRBV12-4 and TRBJ1-3; D is perhaps TRBD1 (5 bases). This CDR3 region has 19 residues. Between the trimmed V and J ends, which lost 6 bases and 0 bases, there was a span of 24 bases. The CDR3 region has the DNA TGTGCCAGCAGATCTCCGGAGGGGTACGGGGTTCTCTCTGGAAACACCATATATTTT. It translates to CASRSPEGYGVLSGNTIYF.

This clonotype was recorded only once. A read error is likely, as this CDR3 ends without the conserved phenylalanine or tryptophan. The genes are TRBV27 and TRBJ1-2; the D gene is possibly TRBD1 (5 bases). V was trimmed by 8 bases and J by 4 bases, leaving 8 bases between them. The CDR3 runs to 11 residues. Germline V lookup: CDR1 MNHEY, CDR2 SMNVEV (reference sequence). In DNA, the CDR3 is TGTGCCAGCGGGGGAGGCTATGGCTACACCTCC. Amino acids: CASGGGYGYTS.